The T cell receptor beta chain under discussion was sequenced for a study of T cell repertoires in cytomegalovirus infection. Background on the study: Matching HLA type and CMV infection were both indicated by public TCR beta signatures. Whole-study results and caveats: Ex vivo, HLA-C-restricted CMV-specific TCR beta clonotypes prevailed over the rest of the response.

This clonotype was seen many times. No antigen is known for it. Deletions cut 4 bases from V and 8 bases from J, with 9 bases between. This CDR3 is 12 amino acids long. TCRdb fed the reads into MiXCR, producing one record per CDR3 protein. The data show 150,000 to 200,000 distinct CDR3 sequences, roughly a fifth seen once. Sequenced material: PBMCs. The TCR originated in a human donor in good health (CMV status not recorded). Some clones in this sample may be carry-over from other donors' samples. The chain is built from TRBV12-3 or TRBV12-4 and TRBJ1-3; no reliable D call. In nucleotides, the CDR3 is TGTGCCAGCAGTTCCGGTCGAGACACCATATATTTT. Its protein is CASSSGRDTIYF.